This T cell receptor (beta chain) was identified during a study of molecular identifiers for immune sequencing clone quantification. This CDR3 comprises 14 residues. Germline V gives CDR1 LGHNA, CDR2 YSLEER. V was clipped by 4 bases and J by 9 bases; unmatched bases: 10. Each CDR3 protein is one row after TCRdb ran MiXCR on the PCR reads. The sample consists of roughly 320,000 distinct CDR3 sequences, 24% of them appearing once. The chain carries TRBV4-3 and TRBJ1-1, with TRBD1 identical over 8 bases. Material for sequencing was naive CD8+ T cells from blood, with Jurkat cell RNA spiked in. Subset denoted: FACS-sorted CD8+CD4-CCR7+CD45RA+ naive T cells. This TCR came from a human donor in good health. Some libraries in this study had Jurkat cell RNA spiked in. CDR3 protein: CASSREKGQEKAFF. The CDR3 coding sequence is TGCGCCAGCAGCCGCGAGAAGGGACAGGAAAAAGCTTTCTTT.